The clone carrying this T cell receptor (beta chain) has ten or more counts. Antigen: not known. The sample originates from a study of T cells in Graves' hyperthyroidism and ophthalmopathy. As for the study in general: Before any treatment, at initial diagnosis, peripheral blood was collected.

Study results and limitations: Ophthalmopathy and stable hyperthyroidism were separated by a 13 V-J model.

The CDR3 consists of 14 residues. V trimming: 8 bases; J trimming: 4 bases; junction bases outside the gene matches: 8. Germline CDR1 reads ENHRY; CDR2 reads SYGVKD. Researchers amplified the TCR beta CDR3 regions from RNA transcripts. HTBI primers were used for first-round RT-PCR of the TCR CDR3. TCRdb fed the multiplex PCR reads into MiXCR, producing one record per CDR3 protein. Here the sample spans under 350,000 distinct CDR3 sequences, about 14% being singletons. This chain uses TRBV10-3 with TRBJ1-2, with 9 bases aligning to TRBD1. The source of this sequence is a woman aged 25-40 years with Graves' hyperthyroidism that later progressed to Graves' ophthalmopathy. Sample: blood. The CDR3 reads CAIYRTGAPYGYTF. CDR3 DNA sequence: TGTGCCATCTATCGGACAGGGGCACCCTATGGCTACACCTTC.